This T cell receptor beta chain was recovered during a study of cytomegalovirus exposure and HLA in healthy donors (dated by TCRdb to about 2017). Broadly, across the study: An earlier analysis of some 600 of the donors reported roughly 300 Gb of sequence data and about 120 million unique TCR beta sequences obtained from around 180 million T cells. The number of donors typed differed by locus, with roughly 629-640 for A, B, C, DRB1 and DQB1, roughly 520 for DQA1, some 570 for DPA1, and roughly 450 for DPB1. Roughly 300 gigabases of sequencing data and around 88 million unique TCR sequences made up an early release that covered approximately 620 HLA-typed donors. Roughly 5 DR-DQ haplotypes were handled as single units for association and clustering, since linkage in the cohort was strong. Among approximately 370 genotyped donors of the cohort, an average of about 240,000 unique TCR beta nucleotide sequences was sequenced per donor, of which approximately 18% were non-productive. Every discovery cohort repertoire had been produced on one sequencing platform. Alongside the repertoire data, information on donor age, sex, ethnicity and CMV serostatus was compiled. In a later analysis, previously published TCR beta repertoires from roughly 710 donors were re-analyzed and high-resolution HLA genotyping was added so that TCR occurrence patterns could be studied. High-throughput TCR immunosequencing, statistical association of individual TCRs with disease status, and machine learning were combined to predict cytomegalovirus infection status. The study aimed to test whether signatures of past pathogen exposure could be identified by cataloging public T cell receptors. Of the roughly 420 genotyped donors, over 80% were placed in the genetic ancestry cluster associated with self-reported Caucasian donors. To decide whether each TCR beta V gene segment behaved as functional or pseudogenic, an earlier analysis of nearly 600 of the donors relied on high-throughput TCR beta sequencing. The T cell repertoires of several hundred subjects were profiled by immunosequencing and related to cytomegalovirus serostatus. Rather than drawing on any new phenotypic data, the later analysis identified candidate immune exposures from TCR beta sequences and the way those sequences occurred across donors. HLA typing covered class I and class II loci at four-digit resolution. In addition to the first cohort of several hundred subjects, a separate validation cohort of 120 different subjects was used. In a later genetic analysis, genome-wide SNP genotypes for about three fifths of the roughly 670 donors were used, and that subset was treated as a discovery cohort.

Library preparation employed the immunoSEQ multiplex PCR assay. The multiplex PCR relied on a mix of 60 forward primers for TCR Vbeta segments and 13 reverse primers for TCR Jbeta segments. A multiplex PCR assay on genomic DNA amplified the CDR3 region of rearranged TCR beta genes. Amplified TCR beta libraries were sequenced as 87-base-pair reads on the Illumina HiSeq System. The study's processing was this. Across the 640 or so repertoires, a later analysis counted tens of millions of unique TCR beta chains, 8.5 million to 12 million of which were shared by at least two donors. A nearest-neighbor algorithm error-corrected the raw reads and collapsed the reads into unique sequences, merging closely related sequences to remove PCR and sequencing errors. CDR3 sequences were aligned to IMGT reference sequences to assign V, D and J gene segments. For a sequence to be retained, at least a six-nucleotide match to both a V gene segment and a J gene segment was required. A rearrangement was called productive if the CDR3 had no stop codons and remained in frame with V and J, and every other rearrangement was called non-productive. CDR3 was defined by IMGT convention, running from the second conserved V-encoded cysteine to the conserved J-encoded phenylalanine. The earlier analysis of around 640 of the donors excluded sequences that lacked an unambiguous match to a single V gene segment. In an earlier analysis of some 590 of the donors, a V segment was called functional when productive rearrangements were above 56.7%, and segregating when the standard deviation between donors exceeded 5%. A statistical classification framework was built to diagnose cytomegalovirus status from the catalog of TCR beta chain sequences. In a later analysis, V and J genes were assigned by comparing TCR nucleotide sequences against IMGT/GENE-DB human TR gene sequences. A later analysis assigned CDR3 sequences and most-parsimonious VDJ recombination scenarios with the TCRdist pipeline. A later analysis defined each TCR beta chain by its CDR3 amino acid sequence plus V-gene family, and excluded reads lacking a unique V-gene family. To address suspected cross-contamination and a sequencing artifact, a later analysis removed several hundred highly shared, low-generation-probability nucleotide sequences. A later analysis calculated a clonal expansion index for each public chain from normalized within-repertoire ranks of inferred template counts. In a later analysis, generation probabilities were computed with a VDJ recombination model fitted to out-of-frame rearrangements, and the resulting probabilities were checked against IGoR. In a later analysis, TCR-TCR, TCR-HLA and TCR-CMV co-occurrence was scored with hypergeometric tests, and a repertoire-size bias correction was applied to TCR pairs. To estimate false discovery rates, a later analysis permuted the HLA or CMV assignments 20 times. In a later analysis, co-occurring TCRs were grouped with DBSCAN, and TCRdist sequence similarity was added when clustering was performed within HLA-allele-positive subsets. Co-occurrence clustering excluded repertoires with fewer than 30,000 or more than 120,000 public chains, plus five with anomalous nucleotide sharing. TCRdb limited this immuneACCESS table to in-frame rearrangements with V and J called. A share of clones is missing; checked studies link under half to unresolved V genes, and the rest is unexplained. For V, J and clone size, that table is used; D and trimming come from the DNA. The sample includes roughly 180,000 clones, with roughly 80% observed a single time. The ten largest account for approximately 1.3% of the sample.

The cohort comprised fewer than 700 healthy bone marrow donors. Cohort members were all nominally healthy when sampled, although unrecorded immune exposures were likely present. The donor tested CMV seronegative and was one of the 352 seronegative cohort members. Every donor gave a peripheral blood sample, and the peripheral blood mononuclear cells from that sample were used for TCR beta sequencing. Genomic DNA extraction from the blood cell samples was performed with the Qiagen DNeasy Blood Extraction Kit. Inclusive of the bounding cysteine and phenylalanine, the CDR3 is 14 residues long. This entry keeps only the CDR3 DNA: 42 bases, framed from base 1. Via the germline V gene, CDR1 is SNHLY and CDR2 FYNNEI. V is pared back by 3 bases and J by 1 base, with 9 bases lying between the germline termini. Summary of the overall study and its limitations: The classifier was reported to diagnose cytomegalovirus status with high specificity and sensitivity in both the original and validation cohorts. A cluster of highly shared sequence variants was judged likely to represent a technical artifact of the sequencing pipeline. According to a later analysis, parvovirus B19, influenza, CMV and Epstein-Barr virus appeared linked to several top co-occurrence clusters. The 87-base-pair reads could not distinguish some IMGT-functional V segments, including TRBV6-2 and TRBV6-3, so those segments were excluded. A further reported finding was that TCR beta sequences accurately predicted the HLA-A and HLA-B alleles for most subjects in the first cohort. V-gene and J-gene trimming of TCR beta chains was associated with a missense DCLRE1C variant in a later genetic analysis, and the association was replicated in an independent cohort. Linkage disequilibrium might explain the correlated functional status among segregating V segments, but an unknown experimental factor could not be ruled out. Because HLA typing was missing for some donors at each locus, association tests included only the typed subset. According to the authors, the approach could potentially be generalized to other disease states and immunological phenotypes. In a later analysis, HLA-associated TCR beta chains showed more clonal expansion and lower generation probabilities than non-associated chains that were equally common. Seventeen rarely observed V segments, including chromosome 9 orphons, were excluded from the earlier analysis of approximately 500 of the donors because counts were too low. In vitro tests confirmed that a few of the cytomegalovirus-associated TCR beta chains recognize cytomegalovirus antigens. Most TCR sequences were seen in very few donors, while some public TCRs were found in many individuals. A total of 150 or so TCR beta chains were listed by the study as associated with cytomegalovirus. CMV serostatus was the only immune exposure information available for the cohort. According to a later genetic analysis, donors in an Asian-associated ancestry cluster had fewer N-insertions in productive TCRs than the approximately 710-donor mean. When HLA alleles, especially DR and DQ, strongly co-occurred, attributing TCR associations to individual alleles was difficult. A later analysis associated 15,000 to 20,000 TCR beta sequences with specific HLA alleles at a false discovery rate of 0.05. In this cohort, only TCR beta chains were sequenced, and detectable features were limited by the absence of alpha or paired-chain data. In an earlier analysis of 587 of the donors, most TCR beta V segments appeared in productive rearrangements about 87% or about 30% of the time, broadly matching IMGT annotations. Presence/absence analyses assumed roughly uniform sequencing depth across donors, an assumption that may not hold. A later analysis found that most CMV-associated TCR beta chains appeared HLA-restricted, with HLA associations seemingly driven largely by CMV exposure. According to a later analysis, TCR association rates differed among HLA loci, with DRB1 alleles showing the most associated TCRs and HLA-C alleles showing the fewest.

As regards this clone: Its recognized antigen is unknown. No qualities accompany the bases; no much larger clone lies one base away.

Sequencing was performed on PBMCs. The source is a man aged 25 to 40 in good health and CMV-seronegative. The chain is assembled from TRBV2 and TRBJ1-1; tentative D gene TRBD1, with 5 bases matching. The CDR3 sequence is CASSEPTGNTEAFF. The nucleotide sequence reads TGTGCCAGCAGTGAGCCTACAGGGAACACTGAAGCTTTCTTT.